The clone carrying this T cell receptor (beta chain) was found a few times. The source of the sample is a study of early T cells in non-severe SARS-CoV-2 infection. Whole-study context: Chains stayed unpaired after sequencing of bulk RNA from unsorted whole blood.

Each single cDNA molecule received a unique molecular identifier. TCRdb redid the calling of the 5' RACE reads with MiXCR, one entry per CDR3 protein. The sample has about 67,000 distinct CDR3 sequences; 9.5% to 13% are singletons. The sequence was collected from an adult who was a healthcare worker with PCR-confirmed SARS-CoV-2 infection or an uninfected control (not recorded which). The sample consisted of whole blood.

The CDR3 region is CASSPGVMNTEAFF. In nucleotides, the CDR3 is TGTGCCAGCAGCCCAGGGGTCATGAACACTGAAGCTTTCTTT. The V gene is TRBV7-6, the J gene TRBJ1-1; weak D call: TRBD1 (6 bases). The germline V and J ends were trimmed by 5 bases and 0 bases, with 10 bases remaining between them. From germline, CDR1 is SGHVS and CDR2 FNYEAQ. This CDR3 comprises 14 residues.